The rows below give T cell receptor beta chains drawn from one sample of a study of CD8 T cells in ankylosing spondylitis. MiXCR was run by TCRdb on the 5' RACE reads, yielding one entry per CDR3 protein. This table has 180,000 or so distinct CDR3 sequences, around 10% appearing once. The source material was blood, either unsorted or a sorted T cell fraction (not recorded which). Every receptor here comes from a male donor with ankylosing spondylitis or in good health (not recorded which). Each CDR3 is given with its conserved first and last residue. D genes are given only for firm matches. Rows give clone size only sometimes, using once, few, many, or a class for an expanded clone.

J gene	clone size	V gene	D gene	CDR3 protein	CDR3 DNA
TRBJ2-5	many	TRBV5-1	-	CASSYRTDQETQYF	TGCGCCAGCAGCTACCGGACAGACCAAGAGACCCAGTACTTC
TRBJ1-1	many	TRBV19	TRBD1	CASSMGTANTEAFF	TGTGCCAGTAGTATGGGGACAGCGAACACTGAAGCTTTCTTT
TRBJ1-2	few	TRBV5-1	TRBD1	CASSLQGAMDYGYTF	TGCGCCAGCAGCCTACAGGGGGCAATGGACTATGGCTACACCTTC
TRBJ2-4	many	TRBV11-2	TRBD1	CASSKNQGEPNIQYF	TGTGCCAGCAGCAAAAATCAGGGGGAGCCAAACATTCAGTACTTC
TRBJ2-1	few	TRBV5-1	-	CASSRQTGKEQFF	TGCGCCAGCAGCCGTCAGACGGGGAAGGAGCAGTTCTTC
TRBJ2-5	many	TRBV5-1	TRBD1	CASSGYGTGEGETQYF	TGCGCCAGCAGCGGTTATGGGACAGGGGAGGGAGAGACCCAGTACTTC
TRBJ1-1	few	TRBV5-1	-	CASKDAGAGSTEAFF	TGCGCCAGCAAGGATGCGGGGGCCGGGAGCACTGAAGCTTTCTTT
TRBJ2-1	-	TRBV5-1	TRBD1	CASSLSLRGPYNEQFF	TGCGCCAGCAGCTTGTCTCTCAGGGGGCCCTACAATGAGCAGTTCTTC
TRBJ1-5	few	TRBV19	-	CASTTTRANQPQHF	TGTGCCAGTACTACTACGAGGGCGAATCAGCCCCAGCATTTT
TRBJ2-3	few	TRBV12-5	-	CASGLTDNTQYF	TGTGCTAGTGGTTTGACAGATAATACGCAGTATTTT
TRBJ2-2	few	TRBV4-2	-	CASSYLTEANTGELFF	TGTGCCAGCAGCTATTTGACTGAGGCGAACACCGGGGAGCTGTTTTTT
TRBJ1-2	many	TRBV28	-	CASSFVGGRYGYTF	TGTGCCAGCAGTTTTGTCGGGGGCCGCTATGGCTACACCTTC
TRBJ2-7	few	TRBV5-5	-	CASSFEVASGLYEQYF	TGTGCCAGCAGCTTTGAAGTCGCAAGCGGACTCTACGAGCAGTACTTC
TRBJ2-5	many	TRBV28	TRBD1	CASSFVRGETQYF	TGTGCCAGCAGTTTCGTCAGGGGGGAGACCCAGTACTTC
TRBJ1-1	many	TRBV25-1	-	CASSELGGTEAFF	TGTGCCAGCAGTGAATTGGGGGGCACTGAAGCTTTCTTT
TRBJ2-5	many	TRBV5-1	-	CASSSPSETQYF	TGCGCCAGCAGCTCGCCATCAGAGACCCAGTACTTC
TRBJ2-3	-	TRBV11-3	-	CASSLRSHYTDTQYF	TGTGCCAGCAGCCTCAGGTCCCACTACACAGATACGCAGTATTTT
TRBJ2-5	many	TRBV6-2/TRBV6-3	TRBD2	CASNKLAETQYF	TGTGCCAGCAACAAACTAGCGGAGACCCAGTACTTC
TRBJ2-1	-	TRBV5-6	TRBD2	CASSSTSGRGSYNEQFF	TGTGCCAGCAGCTCGACTAGCGGGAGGGGATCCTACAATGAGCAGTTCTTC
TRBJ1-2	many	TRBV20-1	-	CSAPYIQQGGSTF	TGCAGTGCTCCCTACATTCAACAGGGAGGTAGCACCTTC
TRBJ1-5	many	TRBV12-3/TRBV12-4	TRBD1	CASSLGVGGIQPQHF	TGTGCCAGCAGTTTAGGAGTAGGGGGCATTCAGCCCCAGCATTTT
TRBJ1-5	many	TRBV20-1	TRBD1	CSAGGTGGDGLNQPQHF	TGCAGTGCTGGTGGGACAGGGGGGGACGGACTTAATCAGCCCCAGCATTTT
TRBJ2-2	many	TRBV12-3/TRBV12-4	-	CASSSTQGTRTGELFF	TGTGCCAGCAGTTCAACACAGGGAACCCGCACCGGGGAGCTGTTTTTT
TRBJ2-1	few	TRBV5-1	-	CASSLVQGNEQFF	TGCGCCAGCAGCTTAGTTCAGGGCAATGAGCAGTTCTTC
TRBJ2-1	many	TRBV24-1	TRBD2	CATSVDGGANNEQFF	TGTGCCACCAGTGTCGACGGGGGGGCCAACAATGAGCAGTTCTTC
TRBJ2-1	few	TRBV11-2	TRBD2	CATTSGGSYNEQFF	TGTGCCACCACGTCGGGAGGGTCCTACAATGAGCAGTTCTTC
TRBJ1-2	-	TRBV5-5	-	CASSLEQDQVDTF	TGTGCCAGCAGCTTGGAACAGGACCAGGTAGACACCTTC
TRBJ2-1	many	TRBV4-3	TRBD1	CASSQDLLGTGLVNEQFF	TGCGCCAGCAGCCAAGATCTTCTAGGGACAGGGCTTGTCAATGAGCAGTTCTTC
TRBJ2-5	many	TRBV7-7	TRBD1	CASSLRTGGRYQETQYF	TGTGCCAGCAGTTTAAGGACAGGGGGCCGGTACCAAGAGACCCAGTACTTC
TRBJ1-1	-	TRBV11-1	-	CASSLKPGNTEAFF	TGTGCCAGCAGCTTGAAGCCGGGTAACACTGAAGCTTTCTTT
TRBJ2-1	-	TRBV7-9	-	CASSFPGEISDNEQFF	TGTGCCAGCAGCTTCCCTGGGGAAATTAGTGACAATGAGCAGTTCTTC
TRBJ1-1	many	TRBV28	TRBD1	CATTTQGGPNTEAFF	TGTGCCACCACGACCCAGGGGGGCCCGAACACTGAAGCTTTCTTT
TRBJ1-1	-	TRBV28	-	CASSPGTEAFF	TGTGCCAGCAGCCCCGGGACTGAAGCTTTCTTT
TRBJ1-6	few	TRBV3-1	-	CASSQDFASSYNSPLHF	TGTGCCAGCAGCCAAGATTTCGCGAGCTCCTATAATTCACCCCTCCACTTT
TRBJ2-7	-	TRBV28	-	CASRPGTPGYEQYF	TGTGCCAGCAGACCCGGGACACCTGGCTACGAGCAGTACTTC
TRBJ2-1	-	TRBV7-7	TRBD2	CASSSLLAGDYNEQFF	TGTGCCAGCAGCTCGTTACTAGCGGGGGATTACAATGAGCAGTTCTTC
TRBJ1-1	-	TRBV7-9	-	CVSTAPENTEAFF	TGTGTCAGCACCGCCCCGGAGAACACTGAAGCTTTCTTT
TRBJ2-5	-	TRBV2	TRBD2	CASREATTTRGGETQYF	TGTGCCAGCAGGGAGGCTACTACTACGCGGGGGGGAGAGACCCAGTACTTC
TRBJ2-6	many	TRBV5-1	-	CASSLDSFPGTGANVLTF	TGCGCCAGCAGCTTGGATAGCTTCCCCGGTACTGGGGCCAACGTCCTGACTTTC
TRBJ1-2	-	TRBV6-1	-	CASSEIGQEYYGYTF	TGTGCCAGCAGTGAAATTGGGCAGGAGTACTATGGCTACACCTTC
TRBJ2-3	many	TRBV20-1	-	CSAFRGTDTQYF	TGCAGTGCCTTTCGGGGCACAGATACGCAGTATTTT
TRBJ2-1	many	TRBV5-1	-	CASSLAGQLYNEQFF	TGCGCCAGCAGCTTGGCAGGACAGCTCTACAATGAGCAGTTCTTC
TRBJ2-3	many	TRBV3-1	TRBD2	CASSQWTSGRAVDTQYF	TGTGCCAGCAGCCAATGGACTAGCGGGAGGGCCGTGGATACGCAGTATTTT
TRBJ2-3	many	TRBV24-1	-	CATSDAHREPHTDTQYF	TGTGCCACCAGTGATGCCCACAGGGAACCTCACACAGATACGCAGTATTTT
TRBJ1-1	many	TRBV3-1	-	CASSQVQANTEAFF	TGTGCCAGCAGCCAAGTACAGGCGAACACTGAAGCTTTCTTT
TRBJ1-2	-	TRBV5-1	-	CASSLVAGRRFNYGYTF	TGCGCCAGCAGCTTGGTGGCAGGACGTAGGTTTAACTATGGCTACACCTTC
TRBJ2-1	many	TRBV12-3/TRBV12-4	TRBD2	CASSSGLTASGINEQFF	TGTGCCAGCAGTTCCGGGCTAACGGCTAGCGGGATAAATGAGCAGTTCTTC
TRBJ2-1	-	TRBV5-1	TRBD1	CASSLQGRTSYNEQFF	TGCGCCAGCAGCTTACAGGGGCGAACCTCCTACAATGAGCAGTTCTTC
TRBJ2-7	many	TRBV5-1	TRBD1	CASTTGMWTGGREQYF	TGCGCCAGCACCACTGGGATGTGGACAGGGGGCCGCGAGCAGTACTTC
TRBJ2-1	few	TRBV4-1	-	CASSQLGGPYNEQFF	TGCGCCAGCAGCCAACTGGGGGGCCCCTACAATGAGCAGTTCTTC
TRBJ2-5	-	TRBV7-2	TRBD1	CASTQTDRETQYF	TGTGCCAGCACCCAAACGGACAGGGAGACCCAGTACTTC
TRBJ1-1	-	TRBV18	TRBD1	CASSAEGAGAEAFF	TGTGCCAGCTCGGCGGAGGGGGCAGGTGCTGAAGCTTTCTTT
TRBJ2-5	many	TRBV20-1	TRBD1	CSARYPKSTGLETQYF	TGCAGTGCTAGATATCCAAAATCGACAGGGTTGGAGACCCAGTACTTC
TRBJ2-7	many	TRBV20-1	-	CSALGRVHEQYF	TGCAGTGCCCTCGGCAGGGTCCACGAGCAGTACTTC
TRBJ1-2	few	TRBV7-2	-	CASSPGGGYGYTF	TGTGCCAGCAGCCCCGGGGGCGGTTATGGCTACACCTTC
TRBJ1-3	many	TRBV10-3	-	CAISQKIPTGSSGNTIYF	TGTGCCATCAGTCAAAAGATTCCGACAGGCAGCTCTGGAAACACCATATATTTT
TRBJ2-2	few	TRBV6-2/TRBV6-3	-	CASSYLAPGTGELFF	TGTGCCAGCAGTTACTTAGCCCCTGGGACCGGGGAGCTGTTTTTT
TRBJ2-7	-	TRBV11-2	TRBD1	CASSWDRGPYEQYF	TGTGCCAGCAGCTGGGACAGGGGGCCATACGAGCAGTACTTC
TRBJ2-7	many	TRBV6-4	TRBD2	CASSVELADHEQYF	TGTGCCAGCAGTGTGGAACTAGCGGACCACGAGCAGTACTTC
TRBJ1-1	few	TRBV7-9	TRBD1	CASSTGQGHNTEAFF	TGTGCCAGCAGCACGGGACAGGGACACAACACTGAAGCTTTCTTT